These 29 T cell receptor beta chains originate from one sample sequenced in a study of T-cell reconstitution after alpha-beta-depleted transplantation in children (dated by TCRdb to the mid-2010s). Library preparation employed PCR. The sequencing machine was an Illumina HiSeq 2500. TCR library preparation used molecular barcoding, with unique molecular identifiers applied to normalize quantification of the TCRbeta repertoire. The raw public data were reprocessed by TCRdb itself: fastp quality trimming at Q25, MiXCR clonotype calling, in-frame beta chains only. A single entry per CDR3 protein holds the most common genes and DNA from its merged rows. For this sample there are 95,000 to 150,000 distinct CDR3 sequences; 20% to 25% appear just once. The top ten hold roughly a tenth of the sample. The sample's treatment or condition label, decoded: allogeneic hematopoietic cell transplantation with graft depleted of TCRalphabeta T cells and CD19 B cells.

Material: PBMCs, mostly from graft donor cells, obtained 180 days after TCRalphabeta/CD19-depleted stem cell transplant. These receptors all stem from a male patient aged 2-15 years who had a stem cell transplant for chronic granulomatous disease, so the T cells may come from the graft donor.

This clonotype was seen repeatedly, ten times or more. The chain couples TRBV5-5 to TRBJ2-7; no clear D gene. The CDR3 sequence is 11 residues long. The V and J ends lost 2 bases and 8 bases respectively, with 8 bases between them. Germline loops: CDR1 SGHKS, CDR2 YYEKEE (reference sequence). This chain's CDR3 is CASSFGIKQYF. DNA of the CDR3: TGTGCCAGCAGCTTTGGAATAAAGCAGTACTTC.

CDR3 region: CASSFQGSLGTQYF. DNA of the CDR3: TGTGCCAGCAGTTTTCAGGGGAGTTTAGGGACCCAGTACTTC. The chain is built from TRBV12-3 or TRBV12-4 and TRBJ2-5; D may be TRBD1 (6 bases). This CDR3 has 14 amino acids. V was clipped by 3 bases and J by 7 bases, with 15 bases between them.

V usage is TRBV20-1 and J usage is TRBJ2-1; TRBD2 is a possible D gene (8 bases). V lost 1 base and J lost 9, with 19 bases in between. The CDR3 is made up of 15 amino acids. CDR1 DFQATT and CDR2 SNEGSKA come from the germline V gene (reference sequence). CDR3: CSARVLAAGGGEQFF. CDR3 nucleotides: TGCAGTGCTAGAGTACTAGCGGCAGGGGGGGGTGAGCAGTTCTTC.

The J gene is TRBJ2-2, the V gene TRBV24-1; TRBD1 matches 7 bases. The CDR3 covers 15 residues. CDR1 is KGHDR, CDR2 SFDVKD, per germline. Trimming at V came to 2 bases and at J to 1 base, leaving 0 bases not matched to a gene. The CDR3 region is CATSDWTGNTGELFF. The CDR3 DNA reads TGTGCCACCAGTGATTGGACAGGGAACACCGGGGAGCTGTTTTTT.

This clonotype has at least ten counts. The chain's CDR3 is CASSLAGGHEQYF. CDR3 in DNA: TGTGCCAGCAGCTTAGCAGGGGGTCACGAGCAGTACTTC. V and J are TRBV7-7 and TRBJ2-7, with D perhaps TRBD1 (6 bases). Germline V gene lookup returns CDR1 SSHAT and CDR2 FNYEAQ (reference sequence). Trimming removed 0 bases from V and 5 bases from J, with 8 bases in between. This CDR3 spans 13 amino acids.

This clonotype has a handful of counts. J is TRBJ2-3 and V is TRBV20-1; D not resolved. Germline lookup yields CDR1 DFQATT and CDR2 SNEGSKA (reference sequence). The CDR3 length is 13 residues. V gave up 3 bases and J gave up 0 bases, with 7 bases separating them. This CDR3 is CSASIPSTDTQYF. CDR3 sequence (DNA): TGCAGTGCTAGTATCCCAAGCACAGATACGCAGTATTTT.

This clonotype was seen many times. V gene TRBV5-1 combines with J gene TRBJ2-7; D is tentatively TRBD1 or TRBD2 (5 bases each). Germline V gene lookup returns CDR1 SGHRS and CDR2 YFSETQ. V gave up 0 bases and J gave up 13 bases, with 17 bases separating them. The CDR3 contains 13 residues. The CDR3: CASSLGDGGHRYF. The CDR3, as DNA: TGCGCCAGCAGCTTGGGGGACGGTGGTCATCGATACTTC. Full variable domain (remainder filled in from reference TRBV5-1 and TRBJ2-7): KAGVTQTPRYLIKTRGQQVTLSCSPISGHRSVSWYQQTPGQGLQFLFEYFSETQRNKGNFPGRFSGRQFSNSRSEMNVSTLELGDSALYLCASSLGDGGHRYFGPGTRLTVT.

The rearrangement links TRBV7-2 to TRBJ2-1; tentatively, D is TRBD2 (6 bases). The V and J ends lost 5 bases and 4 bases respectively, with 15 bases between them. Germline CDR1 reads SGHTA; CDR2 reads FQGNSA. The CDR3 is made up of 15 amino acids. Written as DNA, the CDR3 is TGTGCCAGCAGCCTTCGACTAGGCCCGTACAATGAGCAGTTCTTC. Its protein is CASSLRLGPYNEQFF.

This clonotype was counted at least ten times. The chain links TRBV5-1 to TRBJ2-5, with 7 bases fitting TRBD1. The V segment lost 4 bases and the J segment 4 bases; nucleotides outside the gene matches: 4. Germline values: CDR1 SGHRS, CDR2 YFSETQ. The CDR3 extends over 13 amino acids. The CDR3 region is CASSIRDRETQYF. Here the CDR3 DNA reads TGCGCCAGCAGCATCCGGGACAGAGAGACCCAGTACTTC.

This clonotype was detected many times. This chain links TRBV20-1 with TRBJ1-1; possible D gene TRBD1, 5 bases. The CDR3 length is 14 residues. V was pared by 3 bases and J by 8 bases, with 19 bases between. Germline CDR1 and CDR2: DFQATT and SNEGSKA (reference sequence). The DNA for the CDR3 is TGCAGTGCTAGGGAGGACATCAGTAAAAACGAAGCTTTCTTT. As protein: CSAREDISKNEAFF.

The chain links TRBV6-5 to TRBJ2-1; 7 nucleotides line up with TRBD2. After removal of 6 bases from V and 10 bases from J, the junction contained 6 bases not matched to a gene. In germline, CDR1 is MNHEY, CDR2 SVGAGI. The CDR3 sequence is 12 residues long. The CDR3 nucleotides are TGTGCCAGCAGGGGGGACTACTACGAGCAGTTCTTC. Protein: CASRGDYYEQFF.

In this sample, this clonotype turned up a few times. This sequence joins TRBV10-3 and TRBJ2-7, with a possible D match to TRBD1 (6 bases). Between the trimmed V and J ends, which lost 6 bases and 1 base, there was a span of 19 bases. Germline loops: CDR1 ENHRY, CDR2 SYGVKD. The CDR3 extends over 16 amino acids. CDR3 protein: CAIRQGSSPRSYEQYF. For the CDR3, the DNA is TGTGCCATCAGACAGGGATCTTCCCCGAGGTCCTACGAGCAGTACTTC.

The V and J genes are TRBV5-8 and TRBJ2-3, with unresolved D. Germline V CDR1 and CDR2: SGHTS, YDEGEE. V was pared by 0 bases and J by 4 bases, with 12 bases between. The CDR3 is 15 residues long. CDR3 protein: CASSLATGLADTQYF. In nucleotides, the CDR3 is TGTGCCAGCAGCTTGGCCACGGGCTTGGCAGATACGCAGTATTTT.

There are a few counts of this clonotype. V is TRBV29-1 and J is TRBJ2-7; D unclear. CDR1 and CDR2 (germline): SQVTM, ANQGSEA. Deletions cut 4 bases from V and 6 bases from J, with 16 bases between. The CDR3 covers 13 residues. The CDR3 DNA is TGCAGCGTTGGGCTCTCAGGAATGTTCGAGCAGTACTTC. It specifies CSVGLSGMFEQYF.

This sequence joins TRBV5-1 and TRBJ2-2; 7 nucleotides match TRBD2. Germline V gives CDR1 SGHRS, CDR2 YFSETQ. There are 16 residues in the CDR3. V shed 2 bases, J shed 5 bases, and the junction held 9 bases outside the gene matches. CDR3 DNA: TGCGCCAGCAGCTTTGCAGCGGGGTATGGAACCGGGGAGCTGTTTTTT. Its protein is CASSFAAGYGTGELFF.

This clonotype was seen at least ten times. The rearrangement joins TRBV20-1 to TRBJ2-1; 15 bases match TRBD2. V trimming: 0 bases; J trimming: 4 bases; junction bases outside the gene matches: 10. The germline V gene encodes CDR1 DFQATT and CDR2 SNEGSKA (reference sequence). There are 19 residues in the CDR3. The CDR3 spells CSAREGLAGGIMGYNEQFF. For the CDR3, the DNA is TGCAGTGCTAGAGAAGGACTAGCGGGAGGGATAATGGGATACAATGAGCAGTTCTTC.

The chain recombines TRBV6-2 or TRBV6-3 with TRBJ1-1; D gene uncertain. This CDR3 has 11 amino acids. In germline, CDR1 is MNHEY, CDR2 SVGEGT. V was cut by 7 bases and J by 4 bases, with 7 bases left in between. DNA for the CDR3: TGTGCCAGCATTTCGACCACTGAAGCTTTCTTT. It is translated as CASISTTEAFF.

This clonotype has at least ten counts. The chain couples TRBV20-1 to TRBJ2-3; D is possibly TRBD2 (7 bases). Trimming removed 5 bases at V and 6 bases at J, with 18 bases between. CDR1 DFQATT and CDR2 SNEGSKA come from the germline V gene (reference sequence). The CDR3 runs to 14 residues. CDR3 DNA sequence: TGCAGTGCTTCCCGGAGGGGGGGGAGGGATACGCAGTATTTT. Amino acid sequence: CSASRRGGRDTQYF.

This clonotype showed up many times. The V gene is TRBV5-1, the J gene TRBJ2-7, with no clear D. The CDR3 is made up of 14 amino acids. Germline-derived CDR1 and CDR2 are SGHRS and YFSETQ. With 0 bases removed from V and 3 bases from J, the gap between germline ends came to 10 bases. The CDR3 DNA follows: TGCGCCAGCAGCTTGGGAGACCCCATCTACGAGCAGTACTTC. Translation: CASSLGDPIYEQYF. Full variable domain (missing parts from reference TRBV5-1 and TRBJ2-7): KAGVTQTPRYLIKTRGQQVTLSCSPISGHRSVSWYQQTPGQGLQFLFEYFSETQRNKGNFPGRFSGRQFSNSRSEMNVSTLELGDSALYLCASSLGDPIYEQYFGPGTRLTVT.

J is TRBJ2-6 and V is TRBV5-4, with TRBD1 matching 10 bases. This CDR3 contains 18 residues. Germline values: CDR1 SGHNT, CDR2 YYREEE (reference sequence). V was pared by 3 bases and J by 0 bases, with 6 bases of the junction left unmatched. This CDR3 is CASSSFGTGASGANVLTF. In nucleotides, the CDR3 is TGTGCCAGCAGCTCGTTTGGGACAGGGGCCTCTGGGGCCAACGTCCTGACTTTC. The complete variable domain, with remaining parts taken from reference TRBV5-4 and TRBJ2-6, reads ETGVTQSPTHLIKTRGQQVTLRCSSQSGHNTVSWYQQALGQGPQFIFQYYREEENGRGNFPPRFSGLQFPNYSSELNVNALELDDSALYLCASSSFGTGASGANVLTFGAGSRLTVL.

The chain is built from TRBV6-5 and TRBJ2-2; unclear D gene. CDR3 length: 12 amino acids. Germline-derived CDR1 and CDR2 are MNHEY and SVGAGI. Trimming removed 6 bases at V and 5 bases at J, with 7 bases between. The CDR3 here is CASRPWTGELFF. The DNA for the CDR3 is TGTGCCAGCAGACCTTGGACCGGGGAGCTGTTTTTT.

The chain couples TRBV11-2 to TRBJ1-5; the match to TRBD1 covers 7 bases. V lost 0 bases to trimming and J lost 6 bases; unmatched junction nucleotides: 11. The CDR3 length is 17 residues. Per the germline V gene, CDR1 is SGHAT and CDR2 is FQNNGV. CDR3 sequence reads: CASSLDVGTERGQPQHF. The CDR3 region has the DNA TGTGCCAGCAGCTTAGATGTTGGGACAGAGCGAGGTCAGCCCCAGCATTTT.

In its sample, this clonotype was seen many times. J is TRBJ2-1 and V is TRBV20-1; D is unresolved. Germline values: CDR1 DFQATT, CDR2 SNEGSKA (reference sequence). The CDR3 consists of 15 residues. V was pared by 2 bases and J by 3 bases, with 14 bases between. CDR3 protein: CSARPPRLNYNEQFF. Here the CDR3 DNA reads TGCAGTGCTAGACCTCCGAGGTTGAACTACAATGAGCAGTTCTTC.

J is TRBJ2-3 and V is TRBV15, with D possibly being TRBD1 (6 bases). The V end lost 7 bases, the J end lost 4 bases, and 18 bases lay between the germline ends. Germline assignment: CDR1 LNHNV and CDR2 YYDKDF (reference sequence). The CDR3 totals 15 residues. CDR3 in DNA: TGTGCCACCAACCAATACCACAGGGCGGCAGATACGCAGTATTTT. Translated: CATNQYHRAADTQYF. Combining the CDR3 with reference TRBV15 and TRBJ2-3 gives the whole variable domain DAMVIQNPRYQVTQFGKPVTLSCSQTLNHNVMYWYQQKSSQAPKLLFHYYDKDFNNEADTPDNFQSRRPNTSFCFLDIRSPGLGDTAMYLCATNQYHRAADTQYFGPGTRLTVL.

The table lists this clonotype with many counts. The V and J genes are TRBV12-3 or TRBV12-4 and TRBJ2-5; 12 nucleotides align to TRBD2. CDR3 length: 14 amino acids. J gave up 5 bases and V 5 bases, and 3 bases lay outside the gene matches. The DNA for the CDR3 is TGTGCCAGCAGTCCAACTAGCGGGGGGGAGACCCAGTACTTC. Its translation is CASSPTSGGETQYF.

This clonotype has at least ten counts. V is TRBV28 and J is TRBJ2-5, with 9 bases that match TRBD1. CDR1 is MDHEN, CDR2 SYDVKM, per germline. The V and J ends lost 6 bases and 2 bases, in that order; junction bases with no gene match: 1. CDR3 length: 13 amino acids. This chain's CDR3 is CASRTGGQETQYF. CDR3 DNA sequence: TGTGCCAGCAGGACAGGGGGACAAGAGACCCAGTACTTC. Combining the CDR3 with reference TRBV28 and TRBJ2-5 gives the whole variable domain DVKVTQSSRYLVKRTGEKVFLECVQDMDHENMFWYRQDPGLGLRLIYFSYDVKMKEKGDIPEGYSVSREKKERFSLILESASTNQTSMYLCASRTGGQETQYFGPGTRLLVL.

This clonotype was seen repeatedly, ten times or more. CDR3 DNA: TGCAGTGCCTCGACTAGCGGGAGCGAGCAGTACTTC. This encodes CSASTSGSEQYF. The rearrangement links TRBV20-1 to TRBJ2-7; 12 bases are shared with TRBD2. V gave up 6 bases and J gave up 6 bases; unmatched junction bases: 3. Germline loops: CDR1 DFQATT, CDR2 SNEGSKA (reference sequence). This CDR3 has 12 residues.

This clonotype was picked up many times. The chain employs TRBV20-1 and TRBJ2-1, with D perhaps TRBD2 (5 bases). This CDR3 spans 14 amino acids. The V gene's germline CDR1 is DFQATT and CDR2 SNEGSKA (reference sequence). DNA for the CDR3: TGCATCCTATATCACGGGGTTGTCTACAATGAGCAGTTCTTC. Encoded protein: CILYHGVVYNEQFF.

The CDR3 coding sequence is TGTGCCAGCAGAATCAACAGGGGGCGCAGGTTGGAGCAGTACTTC. Protein: CASRINRGRRLEQYF. The genes are TRBV27 and TRBJ2-7; 9 bases match TRBD1. This CDR3 comprises 15 residues. CDR1 is MNHEY and CDR2 is SMNVEV in the germline V gene (reference sequence). The V gene end was trimmed by 6 bases and the J gene end by 7 bases; junction bases not matched to a gene: 13.